These 8 T cell receptor beta chains came from one sample sequenced in a study of PD-L1 blockade in urothelial cancer. As to time point: pretreatment peripheral blood. Sequencing was performed with immunoSEQ multiplex PCR; in TCRdb, only in-frame clones are kept and a portion is missing. The table has approximately 70,000 clones, over 80% seen once. Material: PBMCs, obtained around atezolizumab (anti-PD-L1) treatment. The source of these receptors is a woman in her 70s with urothelial cancer.

This chain connects TRBV7-9 to TRBJ2-7; weak D call: TRBD1 (5 bases). This CDR3 is 14 amino acids long. Deletions cut 7 bases from V and 0 bases from J, with 13 bases between. From germline, CDR1 is SEHNR and CDR2 FQNEAQ (reference sequence). This CDR3 reads CASISQGSSYEQYF. CDR3 nucleotides: TGTGCCAGCATCTCGCAGGGAAGCTCCTACGAGCAGTACTTC.

This rearrangement joins TRBV19 to TRBJ1-1; TRBD1 might be the D (5 bases). Trimming cost V 8 bases and J 1 base, with 11 bases left between them. The germline CDR1 and CDR2 sequences are LNHDA and SQIVND (reference sequence). This CDR3 comprises 13 residues. The CDR3 is CASGTQANTEAFF. DNA for the CDR3: TGTGCCAGTGGAACACAGGCGAACACTGAAGCTTTCTTT.

CDR3 DNA: TGTGCCAGCAGCCCGAGCCTTCAAAACAATGAGCAGTTCTTC. Its translation: CASSPSLQNNEQFF. The chain carries TRBV5-4 and TRBJ2-1; D call uncertain. V shed 4 bases and J shed 5 bases, with 13 bases lying between them. Germline lookup yields CDR1 SGHNT and CDR2 YYREEE (reference sequence). The CDR3 has 14 amino acids.

V is TRBV28 and J is TRBJ2-6, with D maybe TRBD2 (6 bases). V was cut by 4 bases and J by 4 bases, with 11 bases left in between. Germline V gives CDR1 MDHEN, CDR2 SYDVKM. The CDR3 totals 15 residues. The CDR3 DNA reads as TGTGCCAGCAGTTGGTCCGGGAGCGGGGCCAACGTCCTGACTTTC. Amino acids: CASSWSGSGANVLTF.

The rearrangement links TRBV2 to TRBJ1-2; 7 bases match TRBD1. Germline V gene data show CDR1 as SNHLY and CDR2 as FYNNEI. The V and J ends lost 6 bases and 0 bases, in that order; junction bases with no gene match: 4. The CDR3 totals 14 residues. CDR3 bases: TGTGCCAGCAGGCGGACAGGTTCTAACTATGGCTACACCTTC. This codes for CASRRTGSNYGYTF.

The chain links TRBV6-6 to TRBJ1-2, with TRBD1 identical over 10 bases. With 2 bases clipped from V and 3 bases from J, the junction kept 6 bases outside the gene matches. Germline V gene lookup returns CDR1 MNHNY and CDR2 SVGAGI (reference sequence). The CDR3 sequence is 16 residues long. DNA of the CDR3: TGTGCCAGCAGTTACCCGACAGGGGGCATCTACTATGGCTACACCTTC. Residues: CASSYPTGGIYYGYTF.

This clone showed up just a few times. The V gene is TRBV6-5, the J gene TRBJ1-5; D might be TRBD1 (6 bases). CDR1 and CDR2 from the germline V gene are MNHEY and SVGAGI. V was trimmed by 5 bases and J by 6 bases, leaving 8 bases between them. The CDR3 totals 12 residues. CDR3 DNA: TGTGCCAGCAGTCAGGGGAGTCAGCCCCAGCATTTT. The encoded protein is CASSQGSQPQHF.

The gene calls are TRBV7-8 and TRBJ1-5, with 11 bases fitting TRBD1. V was clipped by 3 bases and J by 5 bases; unmatched bases: 6. Germline CDR1 is SGHVS and CDR2 is FQNEAQ. CDR3 length: 16 residues. As DNA, the CDR3 is TGTGCCAGCAGCTTTTATTCGGACAGGGGGCATCAGCCCCAGCATTTT. Residues: CASSFYSDRGHQPQHF.